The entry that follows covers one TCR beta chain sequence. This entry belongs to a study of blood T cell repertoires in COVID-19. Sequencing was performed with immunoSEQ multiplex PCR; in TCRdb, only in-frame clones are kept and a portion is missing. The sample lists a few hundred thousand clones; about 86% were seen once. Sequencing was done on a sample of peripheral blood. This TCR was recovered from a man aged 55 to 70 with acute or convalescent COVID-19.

In DNA, the CDR3 is TGTGCCAGCAGTTTCCTTCGGGTAGATACGCAGTATTTT. The encoded protein is CASSFLRVDTQYF. The J gene is TRBJ2-3, the V gene TRBV6-2 or TRBV6-3; D gene uncertain. The CDR3 totals 13 residues. CDR1 and CDR2 from the germline V gene are MNHEY and SVGEGT. V was pared by 4 bases and J by 5 bases, with 10 bases between.